The 29 T cell receptor beta chains presented below share a single source sample, sequenced in a study of identical twins. One entry per CDR3 protein results from TCRdb running MiXCR on the 5' RACE reads. The sample contains 400,000 to 500,000 distinct CDR3 sequences, approximately 17% of which appear only once. Sample: naive T cells sorted from blood. These receptor sequences come from a man aged 45 to 65 in good health.

This clonotype was detected only a few times. The chain is built from TRBV7-3 and TRBJ2-2; D is undetermined. Trimming shortened V by 2 bases and J by 6 bases, and 7 bases separated the two germline ends. Germline-derived CDR1 and CDR2 are SGHTA and FQGTGA. The CDR3 is 13 amino acids. DNA for the CDR3: TGTGCCAGCAGCTTACGTCCCCCCGGGGAGCTGTTTTTT. Residues: CASSLRPPGELFF.

The sample holds many counts of this clonotype. The chain is built from TRBV5-6 and TRBJ2-3, with TRBD2 matching 8 bases. Trimming at V came to 4 bases and at J to 8 bases, leaving 3 bases not matched to a gene. The CDR3 runs 12 residues. Germline CDR1 and CDR2: SGHDT and YYEEEE. The CDR3 DNA follows: TGTGCCAGCAGCCCGGGGGGGGGTACGCAGTATTTT. This codes for CASSPGGGTQYF.

This rearrangement joins TRBV5-6 to TRBJ2-1; D call uncertain. V shed 4 bases and J shed 6 bases, with 8 bases lying between them. The CDR3 sequence is 12 residues long. CDR1 is SGHDT and CDR2 is YYEEEE in the germline V gene. CDR3: CASSHISNEQFF. CDR3 sequence (DNA): TGTGCCAGCAGCCACATCAGCAATGAGCAGTTCTTC.

V is TRBV29-1 and J is TRBJ2-5; D unclear. This CDR3 has 16 amino acids. The ends were cut back, 5 bases at V and 0 bases at J, with 19 bases in the middle. Per germline, CDR1 SQVTM and CDR2 ANQGSEA. The CDR3 nucleotides read TGCAGCGTTTTTTTGACCCGGGCCGAGGACCAAGAGACCCAGTACTTC. This encodes CSVFLTRAEDQETQYF.

As regards this clonotype: A read error may explain this, as a much larger clone is one base away. V is TRBV6-5 and J is TRBJ2-1; TRBD1 is a possible D gene (7 bases). CDR3 length equals 15 residues. Germline V gene data show CDR1 as MNHEY and CDR2 as SVGAGI. The CDR3 is CASSLQGTAYNERFF. CDR3 sequence (DNA): TGTGCCAGCAGTCTACAGGGGACTGCCTACAATGAGCGGTTCTTC.

This clonotype was counted only a few times. This chain links TRBV10-3 with TRBJ2-2; D is ambiguous. CDR1 is ENHRY and CDR2 is SYGVKD in the germline V gene. This CDR3 is built from 13 residues. The germline V and J ends were trimmed by 11 bases and 6 bases, with 16 bases remaining between them. Here the CDR3 DNA reads TGTGCCGTCCGGGCCACCGACTCCGGGGAGCTGTTTTTT. It codes for CAVRATDSGELFF.

The J gene is TRBJ2-1, the V gene TRBV5-1; D uncertain. Germline CDR1 is SGHRS and CDR2 is YFSETQ. This CDR3 region has 13 residues. V lost 4 bases and J lost 7, with 12 bases in between. The CDR3 DNA follows: TGCGCCAGCAGCCCCGAGAATGGAAATGAGCAGTTCTTC. It codes for CASSPENGNEQFF.

This clonotype was seen ten or more times. The gene calls are TRBV7-8 and TRBJ2-1, with TRBD2 identical over 7 bases. J was trimmed by 2 bases and V by 1 base; bases with no gene match: 8. This CDR3 has 17 amino acids. Germline CDR1 SGHVS, CDR2 FQNEAQ. DNA for the CDR3: TGTGCCAGCAGCTTAGATGGGGGAGGGCCCGCCTACAATGAGCAGTTCTTC. It translates to CASSLDGGGPAYNEQFF.

CDR3 coding DNA: TGCAGTGCTAGAGATCTAGAAGGGACCTACAATGAGCAGTTCTTC. Translation: CSARDLEGTYNEQFF. The chain recombines TRBV20-1 with TRBJ2-1; no clear D gene. CDR3 length: 15 amino acids. Trimming cost V 0 bases and J 2 bases, with 11 bases left between them. From germline, CDR1 is DFQATT and CDR2 SNEGSKA (reference sequence).

This chain links TRBV7-2 with TRBJ1-2, with D possibly TRBD1 on 6 matching bases. Looked up from germline, CDR1 is SGHTA and CDR2 is FQGNSA. Trimming took 4 bases from V and 2 from J, leaving 8 bases between them. This CDR3 is 13 amino acids long. Here the CDR3 reads CASSSGQNYGYTF. The CDR3 DNA follows: TGTGCCAGCAGCTCCGGACAGAACTATGGCTACACCTTC. The entire variable domain, with the rest obtained from reference TRBV7-2 and TRBJ1-2, is as follows: GAGVSQSPSNKVTEKGKDVELRCDPISGHTALYWYRQSLGQGLEFLIYFQGNSAPDKSGLPSDRFSAERTGGSVSTLTIQRTQQEDSAVYLCASSSGQNYGYTFGSGTRLTVV.

This clonotype was picked up a small number of times. V usage is TRBV5-1 and J usage is TRBJ2-3; 7 bases align to TRBD1. V gave up 1 base and J gave up 4 bases; unmatched junction bases: 3. The length of the CDR3 is 14 residues. CDR1 SGHRS and CDR2 YFSETQ come from the germline V gene. CDR3 coding DNA: TGCGCCAGCAGCTTGACAGGGGTGGCAGATACGCAGTATTTT. Translating gives CASSLTGVADTQYF.

This clonotype was seen more than once but under ten times. The chain couples TRBV4-1 to TRBJ2-5, with D maybe TRBD2 (6 bases). This CDR3 has 14 residues. Trimming left V 0 bases short and J 2 bases short, with 7 bases between. The V gene's germline CDR1 is MGHRA and CDR2 YSYEKL. The CDR3 sequence is CASSQEGLQETQYF. In nucleotides, the CDR3 is TGCGCCAGCAGCCAAGAGGGACTTCAAGAGACCCAGTACTTC.

In regard to this clonotype: At one of its ends the junction is not consistent with the germline gene, which may arise from a read error. This chain connects TRBV9 to TRBJ2-4; D not resolved. Germline lookup yields CDR1 SGDLS and CDR2 YYNGEE. The CDR3 is made up of 16 amino acids. The CDR3 nucleotides are TGTGCCAGCAGCGTAGGGGGTGGGATAGCCAACAACATTCAGTACTTC. This codes for CASSVGGGIANNIQYF.

This clonotype has more than one count but fewer than ten. The J gene is TRBJ2-7, the V gene TRBV6-1; TRBD2 might be the D (5 bases). CDR1 is MNHNS and CDR2 is SASEGT in the germline V gene. This CDR3 has 14 amino acids. Trimming pared 7 bases from V and 2 bases from J, leaving 15 bases between. CDR3 residues: CASTRSDGAYEQYF. CDR3 nucleotides: TGTGCCAGCACCCGGAGCGACGGGGCCTACGAGCAGTACTTC.

The rearrangement uses TRBV5-6 and TRBJ2-3; no firm D call. The CDR3 loop spans 15 amino acids. Germline CDR1 is SGHDT and CDR2 is YYEEEE. Trimming shortened V by 2 bases and J by 3 bases, and 13 bases separated the two germline ends. The CDR3 is CASSFFVVTTDTQYF. The CDR3 nucleotides read TGTGCCAGCAGCTTCTTCGTCGTTACAACAGATACGCAGTATTTT.

This clonotype has more than one count but fewer than ten. V is TRBV12-3 or TRBV12-4 and J is TRBJ1-5; D is undetermined. The CDR3 length is 14 residues. The germline V and J ends were trimmed by 5 bases and 1 base, with 9 bases remaining between them. CDR3 nucleotides: TGTGCCAGCAGTCCCGGGCGCAGCAATCAGCCCCAGCATTTT. Translating gives CASSPGRSNQPQHF.

The sample holds a few counts of this clonotype. This rearrangement joins TRBV2 to TRBJ2-3; TRBD2 matches at 12 bases. The ends lost 3 bases at V and 4 bases at J; junction bases unmatched: 8. Germline V CDR1 and CDR2: SNHLY, FYNNEI. The CDR3 is made up of 17 amino acids. The CDR3 loop is CASSDLAGGPSPDTQYF. Written as DNA, the CDR3 is TGTGCCAGCAGTGACCTAGCGGGAGGGCCGTCCCCAGATACGCAGTATTTT.

The CDR3, as DNA: TGTGCCAGCAACCTTAGCGGGAGGGCCACCTACGAGCAGTACTTC. Translating it yields CASNLSGRATYEQYF. The genes are TRBV6-1 and TRBJ2-7; 11 bases are a match to TRBD2. V lost 7 bases, J lost 2 bases, and 7 bases stayed unmatched. The CDR3 spans 15 residues. In germline, CDR1 is MNHNS, CDR2 SASEGT.

The chain links TRBV19 to TRBJ1-5, with D uncertain. Germline V gene sequence: CDR1 LNHDA, CDR2 SQIVND (reference sequence). V gave up 0 bases and J gave up 0 bases, with 12 bases separating them. The CDR3 sequence is 17 residues long. CDR3 amino acids: CASSIDGALYSNQPQHF. The CDR3 nucleotides read TGTGCCAGTAGTATAGATGGCGCCCTTTATAGCAATCAGCCCCAGCATTTT.

The chain is built from TRBV5-6 and TRBJ2-1, with TRBD2 identical over 8 bases. The CDR3 extends over 13 amino acids. V shed 3 bases and J 9 bases; nucleotides not matched to a gene: 5. Per germline, CDR1 SGHDT and CDR2 YYEEEE. In DNA, the CDR3 is TGTGCCAGCAGCTGGCCGGCGGGAGGTGAGCAGTTCTTC. Amino acids: CASSWPAGGEQFF. Complete variable domain (other parts from reference TRBV5-6 and TRBJ2-1): DAGVTQSPTHLIKTRGQQVTLRCSPKSGHDTVSWYQQALGQGPQFIFQYYEEEERQRGNFPDRFSGHQFPNYSSELNVNALLLGDSALYLCASSWPAGGEQFFGPGTRLTVL.

This clonotype was found many times. The chain couples TRBV29-1 to TRBJ2-2, with D perhaps TRBD2 (6 bases). CDR1 is SQVTM, CDR2 ANQGSEA, per germline. The CDR3 totals 14 residues. V lost 3 bases to trimming and J lost 7 bases, with 15 bases between them. The CDR3 sequence: CSVELGTHDGELFF. The CDR3 DNA is TGCAGCGTTGAGCTTGGGACTCACGACGGGGAGCTGTTTTTT.

In this sample, this clonotype turned up once. The chain uses TRBV11-2 and TRBJ1-1, with 8 positions matching TRBD1. The CDR3 contains 17 residues. The V gene's germline CDR1 is SGHAT and CDR2 FQNNGV. V was pared by 1 base and J by 1 base, with 8 bases of the junction left unmatched. CDR3 amino acids: CASSLAPFQGANTEAFF. CDR3 coding DNA: TGTGCCAGCAGCTTAGCCCCTTTCCAGGGGGCGAACACTGAAGCTTTCTTT.

The chain has TRBV12-3 or TRBV12-4 and TRBJ2-7; D is undetermined. The length of the CDR3 is 14 residues. V was pared by 5 bases and J by 9 bases, with 20 bases between. The CDR3 is CASSITPTEFGQYF. The CDR3 bases are TGTGCCAGCAGTATCACTCCGACCGAGTTCGGGCAGTACTTC.

The gene calls are TRBV29-1 and TRBJ2-1; D gene unclear. The germline gives CDR1 SQVTM, CDR2 ANQGSEA. The CDR3 spans 9 residues. V was shortened by 7 bases and J by 7 bases, with 5 bases between the two germline ends. The CDR3 nucleotides are TGCAGCGCCGGTAATGAGCAGTTCTTC. Its protein product is CSAGNEQFF.

This clonotype was counted between two and nine times. This chain uses TRBV20-1 with TRBJ2-7; 7 bases are a match to TRBD1. Germline V gene sequence: CDR1 DFQATT, CDR2 SNEGSKA (reference sequence). This CDR3 is 12 amino acids long. V gave up 6 bases and J gave up 3 bases; unmatched junction bases: 5. The CDR3 bases are TGCAGTGCAGGACAGGCCGTCTACGAGCAGTACTTC. Its protein is CSAGQAVYEQYF.

This rearrangement joins TRBV6-5 to TRBJ1-1, with no clear D. The V and J ends lost 2 bases and 1 base respectively, with 8 bases between them. The CDR3 is 14 amino acids. CDR1 is MNHEY and CDR2 is SVGAGI in the germline V gene. The CDR3 DNA sequence: TGTGCCAGCAGTTACAGACTAACGAACACTGAAGCTTTCTTT. This encodes CASSYRLTNTEAFF.

In this sample, this clonotype turned up a few times. The rearrangement links TRBV7-2 to TRBJ1-6; no reliable D call. There are 16 residues in the CDR3. Trimming cost V 2 bases and J 10 bases, with 18 bases left between them. Germline CDR1 and CDR2: SGHTA and FQGNSA. This chain's CDR3 is CASSLQPGFAGSPLHF. The CDR3 DNA sequence: TGTGCCAGCAGCTTACAGCCGGGGTTCGCGGGATCACCCCTCCACTTT.

In this sample, this clonotype turned up many times. The chain combines TRBV6-5 with TRBJ2-1, with D tentatively TRBD2 (6 bases). Germline values: CDR1 MNHEY, CDR2 SVGAGI. V was cut by 3 bases and J by 12 bases, with 12 bases left in between. The CDR3 is made up of 12 amino acids. CDR3 DNA sequence: TGTGCCAGCAGTTATCAGGGACTGGTGCAGTTCTTC. Translation gives CASSYQGLVQFF.

This clonotype has more than one count but fewer than ten. For the CDR3, the DNA is TGTGCCAGCAGCTCCCGACTAGCGGGGTTTGAGCAGTTCTTC. Encoded protein: CASSSRLAGFEQFF. The chain employs TRBV5-6 and TRBJ2-1, with 11 bases identical to TRBD2. This CDR3 region has 14 residues. V gave up 3 bases and J gave up 9 bases; unmatched junction bases: 5. Germline V gene sequence: CDR1 SGHDT, CDR2 YYEEEE.